This TCR beta chain originates from a study of cytomegalovirus exposure and HLA in healthy donors. Findings and caveats of the study: What a later analysis showed was that several of the most significant clusters appeared linked to common viral pathogens. Cytomegalovirus association was listed for 150 to 200 TCR beta chains. A later analysis reportedly found that, within productive TCRs, an Asian-associated ancestry cluster had fewer N-insertions than the mean observed across the approximately 670 donors. The records held CMV serostatus as the only immune exposure information.

Use of 60 Vbeta and 13 Jbeta primers characterized the PCR. The assay was immunoSEQ multiplex PCR, and TCRdb's table has in-frame clones only and misses some. This table holds more than 100,000 clones, approximately 8.9% found once. This clone was seen only a few times. Its antigen is as yet unknown. In germline, CDR1 is SGHDT, CDR2 YYEEEE. Trimming at V came to 4 bases and at J to 10 bases, leaving 1 base not matched to a gene. The CDR3 is made up of 11 amino acids. The sequence came from a middle-aged woman in good health and CMV-seropositive. The material sequenced was PBMCs. The chain is built from TRBV5-6 and TRBJ2-1, with 8 bases matching TRBD2. Here the CDR3 reads CASSIAGEQFF. CDR3 nucleotides: TGTGCCAGCAGCATAGCGGGGGAGCAGTTCTTC.